This T cell receptor beta chain originates from a study of tumor and adjacent non-tumor tissue in lung cancer. RNA was extracted from bulk tissue without any cell sorting. The library came from three nested PCR rounds adapted from ARM-PCR protocols. TCRdb redid the calling of the multiplex PCR reads with MiXCR, one entry per CDR3 protein. Of over 110,000 distinct CDR3 sequences listed, around 60% are singletons. This clonotype appeared once. Its antigen is unidentified. An end of the junction does not agree with germline; a read error may underlie this. Study observations and caveats: Top 100 clones took a larger repertoire share in normal lung.

Germline V gene lookup returns CDR1 SGHAT and CDR2 FQNNGV. The CDR3 length is 19 residues. The material sequenced was lung tumor tissue. The TCR sequence derives from a man in his 60s with small cell lung cancer. V usage is TRBV11-2 and J usage is TRBJ2-1; 8 positions agree with TRBD2. The CDR3 sequence: CASSLGVTGGSRPYNEEFF. DNA of the CDR3: TGTGCCAGCAGCTTAGGGGTAACGGGAGGGAGTAGGCCCTACAATGAGGAGTTCTTC. Variable domain in full (rest from reference TRBV11-2 and TRBJ2-1): EAGVAQSPRYKIIEKRQSVAFWCNPISGHATLYWYQQILGQGPKLLIQFQNNGVVDDSQLPKDRFSAERLKGVDSTLKIQPAKLEDSAVYLCASSLGVTGGSRPYNEEFFGPGTRLTVL.